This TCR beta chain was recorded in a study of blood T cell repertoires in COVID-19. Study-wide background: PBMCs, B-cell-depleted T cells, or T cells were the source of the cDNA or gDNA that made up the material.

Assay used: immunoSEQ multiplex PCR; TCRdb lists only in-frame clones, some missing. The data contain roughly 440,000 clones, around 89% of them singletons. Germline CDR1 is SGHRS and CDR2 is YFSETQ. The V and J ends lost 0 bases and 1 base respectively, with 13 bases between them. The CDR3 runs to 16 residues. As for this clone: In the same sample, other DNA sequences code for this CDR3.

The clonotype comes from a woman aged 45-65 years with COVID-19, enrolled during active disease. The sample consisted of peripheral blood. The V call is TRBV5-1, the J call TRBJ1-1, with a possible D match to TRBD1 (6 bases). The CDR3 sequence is CASSLVGGRENTEAFF. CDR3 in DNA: TGCGCCAGCAGCTTGGTCGGGGGGCGAGAGAACACTGAAGCTTTCTTT.